Presented here are 23 T cell receptor beta chains from one specimen sequenced in a study of blood T cell repertoires in COVID-19. The protocol was immunoSEQ multiplex PCR, while the TCRdb copy is restricted to in-frame clones and leaves out a portion. Among 130,000 to 150,000 clones, 75% to 90% were seen once, and the ten largest hold around 3.3%. Material: peripheral blood. The origin of the receptors is a woman aged 60-75 years with active COVID-19.

The chain recombines TRBV19 with TRBJ2-4; possible D gene TRBD2, 5 bases. The CDR3 is 13 residues long. Germline assignment: CDR1 LNHDA and CDR2 SQIVND (reference sequence). With 1 base removed from V and 8 bases from J, the gap between germline ends came to 9 bases. The CDR3 DNA sequence: TGTGCCAGTAGTATAGGCGGGCCGGACATTCAGTACTTC. Its translation is CASSIGGPDIQYF.

This clone has only one observation. The chain has TRBV28 and TRBJ1-4; TRBD1 agrees at 7 bases. The germline gives CDR1 MDHEN, CDR2 SYDVKM. V lost 2 bases, J lost 4 bases, and 4 bases stayed unmatched. The CDR3 is 15 residues long. CDR3 residues: CASSLLGQFNEKLFF. The CDR3 DNA reads as TGTGCCAGCAGTTTACTGGGACAGTTTAATGAAAAACTGTTTTTT.

The V call is TRBV28, the J call TRBJ2-7, with a weak D call TRBD2 (6 bases). V lost 1 base and J lost 3, with 19 bases in between. The CDR3 spans 17 residues. Per the germline V gene, CDR1 is MDHEN and CDR2 is SYDVKM. The CDR3: CASSLLVLRTIHYEQYF. The CDR3, as DNA: TGTGCCAGCAGTTTATTAGTTCTGAGGACTATACACTACGAGCAGTACTTC.

The chain is built from TRBV10-3 and TRBJ2-7; 10 bases align to TRBD2. The length of the CDR3 is 16 residues. With 0 bases clipped from V and 2 bases from J, the junction kept 4 bases outside the gene matches. Germline V gives CDR1 ENHRY, CDR2 SYGVKD. Here the CDR3 DNA reads TGTGCCATCAGTGAGTCAGCCAGCGGGAGGGCCTACGAGCAGTACTTC. Its protein product is CAISESASGRAYEQYF.

This rearrangement joins TRBV6-5 to TRBJ2-7; D may be TRBD1 (5 bases). Trimming removed 2 bases from V and 2 bases from J, with 10 bases in between. From germline, CDR1 is MNHEY and CDR2 SVGAGI. This CDR3 spans 14 amino acids. The CDR3 sequence: CASSYVAGTYEQYF. The CDR3 region has the DNA TGTGCCAGCAGTTACGTGGCAGGGACCTACGAGCAGTACTTC.

The chain carries TRBV7-9 and TRBJ1-4; D perhaps matches TRBD1 (5 bases). The CDR3 sequence is 14 residues long. The ends were cut back, 3 bases at V and 8 bases at J, with 13 bases in the middle. Germline-derived CDR1 and CDR2 are SEHNR and FQNEAQ (reference sequence). CDR3 protein: CASSFGTAGEKLFF. The CDR3 bases are TGTGCCAGCAGCTTCGGGACGGCGGGAGAAAAACTGTTTTTT.

The chain couples TRBV6-6 to TRBJ2-1, with 12 nucleotides matching TRBD2. The CDR3 is made up of 16 amino acids. Per germline, CDR1 MNHNY and CDR2 SVGAGI (reference sequence). The ends lost 0 bases at V and 10 bases at J; junction bases unmatched: 7. The CDR3 DNA reads as TGTGCCAGCAGTTACTCGACCGGGACTAGCGGGTACGAGCAGTTCTTC. Its protein is CASSYSTGTSGYEQFF.

The chain couples TRBV6-5 to TRBJ1-2, with a tentative D call TRBD1 (5 bases). Germline V lookup: CDR1 MNHEY, CDR2 SVGAGI. Trimming removed 6 bases at V and 8 bases at J, with 16 bases between. This CDR3 contains 13 residues. CDR3 coding DNA: TGTGCCAGCAGGCTCGTGGGGGGTAACGGCTACACCTTC. Amino acid sequence: CASRLVGGNGYTF.

The rearrangement joins TRBV19 to TRBJ1-3, with 7 bases identical to TRBD1. With V trimmed by 6 bases and J by 2 bases, 4 bases remained unmatched. The CDR3 extends over 14 amino acids. Germline V gene sequence: CDR1 LNHDA, CDR2 SQIVND (reference sequence). CDR3: CASRPGTAGNTIYF. Here the CDR3 DNA reads TGTGCCAGTAGGCCCGGGACAGCTGGAAACACCATATATTTT.

V is TRBV21-1 and J is TRBJ2-1; the tabulated D call, TRBD2, remains unverified against the DNA. TRBV21-1 is a documented pseudogene. The CDR3 length is 21 residues. CDR3 residues: CASSNPCRLAGGPTDLNEQFF. Written as DNA, the CDR3 is TGTGCCAGCAGCAACCCCTGTCGACTAGCGGGAGGGCCTACGGATCTTAATGAGCAGTTCTTC.

V usage is TRBV7-3 and J usage is TRBJ2-1; 7 nucleotides line up with TRBD2. The J segment lost 7 bases and the V segment lost 2 bases, leaving 5 bases of the junction unmatched. The germline V gene has CDR1 SGHTA and CDR2 FQGTGA. This CDR3 has 14 amino acids. CDR3 sequence (DNA): TGTGCCAGCAGCTTAGGACTAGGGATGAATGAGCAGTTCTTC. Translation: CASSLGLGMNEQFF.

CDR3 DNA sequence: TGTGCCAGCAGCCCCACCGAGGGCTACGAGCAGTACTTC. Protein product: CASSPTEGYEQYF. The chain employs TRBV5-4 and TRBJ2-7; D perhaps matches TRBD2 (5 bases). The CDR3 sequence is 13 residues long. Trimming took 4 bases from V and 3 from J, leaving 11 bases between them. CDR1 SGHNT and CDR2 YYREEE come from the germline V gene (reference sequence).

The chain uses TRBV4-1 and TRBJ2-7; D is possibly TRBD1 (5 bases). Germline V gene sequence: CDR1 MGHRA, CDR2 YSYEKL. CDR3 size: 12 residues. Trimming pared 0 bases from V and 12 bases from J, leaving 12 bases between. CDR3 protein: CASSQDGQPLYF. In nucleotides, the CDR3 is TGCGCCAGCAGCCAAGACGGACAACCCCTGTACTTC.

As regards this clone: The sample has other DNA sequences that encode this CDR3 too. The rearrangement links TRBV19 to TRBJ1-1, with TRBD1 matching 8 bases. This CDR3 has 14 amino acids. Germline values: CDR1 LNHDA, CDR2 SQIVND (reference sequence). V lost 3 bases to trimming and J lost 4 bases; unmatched junction nucleotides: 4. The CDR3 DNA is TGTGCCAGTAGTATCGGACAGGGCGGCACTGAAGCTTTCTTT. This sequence encodes CASSIGQGGTEAFF.

V is TRBV15 and J is TRBJ2-5, with 8 bases lining up with TRBD1. Looked up from germline, CDR1 is LNHNV and CDR2 is YYDKDF (reference sequence). This CDR3 is 15 amino acids long. Trimming at V came to 1 base and at J to 2 bases, leaving 3 bases not matched to a gene. CDR3 sequence reads: CATSRAQGAQETQYF. In DNA form, the CDR3 reads TGTGCCACCAGCAGAGCCCAGGGGGCGCAAGAGACCCAGTACTTC.

The chain combines TRBV6-4 with TRBJ2-1; D might be TRBD1 (7 bases). The CDR3 contains 15 residues. Trimming removed 0 bases from V and 9 bases from J, with 15 bases in between. The germline gives CDR1 MRHNA, CDR2 SNTAGT. CDR3 sequence: CASSDSATGRGEQFF. The CDR3 DNA follows: TGTGCCAGCAGTGACTCGGCGACAGGGCGGGGTGAGCAGTTCTTC.

The V gene is TRBV30, the J gene TRBJ2-6; 9 nucleotides match TRBD1. The CDR3 runs to 22 residues. The J segment lost 2 bases and the V segment lost 3 bases, leaving 23 bases of the junction unmatched. Germline assignment: CDR1 GTSNPN and CDR2 SVGIG (reference sequence). The CDR3 DNA reads TGTGCCTGGAGAAAACTTCCCGGACAGGGGACAGGTTTTAAAGCTGGGGCCAACGTCCTGACTTTC. It yields the protein CAWRKLPGQGTGFKAGANVLTF.

The chain combines TRBV2 with TRBJ2-7; 7 bases are a match to TRBD1. CDR3 length: 15 residues. V dropped 6 bases and J dropped 3; count of bases not matched to a gene: 11. The V gene's germline CDR1 is SNHLY and CDR2 FYNNEI. CDR3: CASRDRKSQLYEQYF. The CDR3 nucleotides read TGTGCCAGCAGGGACAGGAAATCCCAACTCTACGAGCAGTACTTC.

The J gene is TRBJ1-6, the V gene TRBV28; TRBD1 agrees at 8 bases. This CDR3 comprises 16 residues. Per the germline V gene, CDR1 is MDHEN and CDR2 is SYDVKM. V shed 2 bases and J 8 bases; nucleotides not matched to a gene: 8. CDR3 sequence: CASSLRGQVMHSPLHF. In DNA form, the CDR3 reads TGTGCCAGCAGTTTAAGGGGACAGGTCATGCATTCACCCCTCCACTTT.

V gene TRBV5-4 combines with J gene TRBJ1-2; D may be TRBD1 (5 bases). Trimming cost V 5 bases and J 4 bases, with 12 bases left between them. The CDR3 contains 13 residues. Looked up from germline, CDR1 is SGHNT and CDR2 is YYREEE (reference sequence). CDR3 in DNA: TGTGCCAGCAGTCGCAGGGAGGGCTATGGCTACACCTTC. Translated, it gives CASSRREGYGYTF. The full variable domain, rest sourced from reference TRBV5-4 and TRBJ1-2, is ETGVTQSPTHLIKTRGQQVTLRCSSQSGHNTVSWYQQALGQGPQFIFQYYREEENGRGNFPPRFSGLQFPNYSSELNVNALELDDSALYLCASSRREGYGYTFGSGTRLTVV.

This chain connects TRBV27 to TRBJ2-7; D may be TRBD2 (6 bases). CDR3 size: 14 residues. The V and J ends lost 6 bases and 5 bases respectively, with 17 bases between them. The germline gives CDR1 MNHEY, CDR2 SMNVEV (reference sequence). The CDR3 region has the DNA TGTGCCAGCAGGCTCAATGGGGGGTCCCACGAGCAGTACTTC. Its translation: CASRLNGGSHEQYF.

The chain couples TRBV27 to TRBJ2-5; tentatively, D is TRBD2 (6 bases). Trimming cost V 3 bases and J 5 bases, with 16 bases left between them. This CDR3 is 15 amino acids long. Germline V gives CDR1 MNHEY, CDR2 SMNVEV (reference sequence). CDR3 DNA sequence: TGTGCCAGCAGTTTCGTCTTCGGGAGAGGGGAGACCCAGTACTTC. Its protein is CASSFVFGRGETQYF.

The V gene is TRBV11-3, the J gene TRBJ2-1; 8 nucleotides align to TRBD2. Per the germline V gene, CDR1 is SGHNT and CDR2 is YENEEA. CDR3 length: 14 amino acids. V lost 1 base and J lost 9; bases outside the gene matches: 5. The CDR3 bases are TGTGCCAGCAGCTTAGCGGGGGGGCCGGGTGAGCAGTTCTTC. Translated, it gives CASSLAGGPGEQFF.